These 17 T cell receptor beta chains came from one sample sequenced in a study of cytomegalovirus exposure and HLA in healthy donors. The study ran its PCR with 60 Vbeta and 13 Jbeta primers. Repertoires were generated with immunoSEQ multiplex PCR, while TCRdb's copy carries only in-frame clones and drops some. The top ten hold 1% of the sample, which has under 200,000 clones, about four fifths seen once. The sequenced sample consisted of PBMCs. The source is a woman aged 45 to 65 in good health and CMV-seropositive.

V usage is TRBV9 and J usage is TRBJ2-2, with D possibly being TRBD1 (5 bases). The V gene's germline CDR1 is SGDLS and CDR2 YYNGEE. The CDR3 consists of 14 residues. Trimming stripped 5 bases from V and 5 bases from J, with 13 bases between. The CDR3 DNA follows: TGTGCCAGCAGGAACAGGTCGCGAACCGGGGAGCTGTTTTTT. This gives the protein CASRNRSRTGELFF.

This chain uses TRBV11-3 with TRBJ1-1, with a weak D call TRBD1 (5 bases). CDR3 length equals 13 residues. Trimming left V 3 bases short and J 7 bases short, with 12 bases between. Germline V CDR1 and CDR2: SGHNT, YENEEA. CDR3 in amino acids: CASSFSRGNEAFF. DNA for the CDR3: TGTGCCAGCAGCTTTTCAAGGGGAAATGAAGCTTTCTTT.

The gene calls are TRBV21-1 and TRBJ2-7; the listed D gene, TRBD1, was not tested against the DNA. TRBV21-1 is assigned pseudogene status. This CDR3 is 9 amino acids long. The DNA of the CDR3 is TGTGCCAGCACATACGAGCAGTACTTC. Its translation is CASTYEQYF.

This clone was counted only a few times. The chain links TRBV29-1 to TRBJ1-1, with 7 bases lining up with TRBD1. The V gene end was trimmed by 6 bases and the J gene end by 3 bases; junction bases not matched to a gene: 7. CDR3 length: 13 amino acids. Germline V CDR1 and CDR2: SQVTM, ANQGSEA. CDR3: CSVRRGEDTEAFF. In DNA form, the CDR3 reads TGCAGCGTACGCAGGGGGGAGGACACTGAAGCTTTCTTT.

The V gene is TRBV5-1, the J gene TRBJ2-5, with a possible D match to TRBD1 (5 bases). With 0 bases removed from V and 1 base from J, the gap between germline ends came to 7 bases. Germline-derived CDR1 and CDR2 are SGHRS and YFSETQ. This CDR3 region has 14 residues. CDR3: CASSLVDSQETQYF. In nucleotides, the CDR3 is TGCGCCAGCAGCTTGGTCGACAGCCAAGAGACCCAGTACTTC.

The chain is built from TRBV6-5 and TRBJ2-5; 10 bases are a match to TRBD2. J lost 4 bases, V lost 0 bases, and 5 bases had no gene match. CDR1 and CDR2 (germline): MNHEY, SVGAGI. The CDR3 has 16 residues. The CDR3 sequence is CASSYSRLAGPETQYF. CDR3 nucleotides: TGTGCCAGCAGTTACTCTCGACTAGCGGGCCCAGAGACCCAGTACTTC.

V usage is TRBV19 and J usage is TRBJ2-1; 7 positions agree with TRBD2. Germline V gene sequence: CDR1 LNHDA, CDR2 SQIVND (reference sequence). CDR3 length: 14 residues. V dropped 6 bases and J dropped 2; count of bases not matched to a gene: 4. For the CDR3, the DNA is TGTGCCAGTAGATACGGACTAGCCTACAATGAGCAGTTCTTC. It codes for CASRYGLAYNEQFF.

The V call is TRBV18, the J call TRBJ2-3, with 10 bases fitting TRBD1. V dropped 1 base and J dropped 4; count of bases not matched to a gene: 11. This CDR3 comprises 18 residues. Germline-derived CDR1 and CDR2 are KGHSH and LQKENI. The CDR3: CASSPRSPGQGLADTQYF. CDR3 nucleotides: TGTGCCAGCTCACCACGAAGCCCGGGACAGGGGTTGGCAGATACGCAGTATTTT.

This chain links TRBV5-1 with TRBJ2-1; the match to TRBD2 covers 10 bases. The CDR3 has 15 residues. The germline V gene encodes CDR1 SGHRS and CDR2 YFSETQ. The V gene end was trimmed by 4 bases and the J gene end by 5 bases; junction bases not matched to a gene: 6. This CDR3 is CASSGRTSGDNEQFF. In nucleotides, the CDR3 is TGCGCCAGCAGCGGTAGGACTAGCGGTGACAATGAGCAGTTCTTC.

The CDR3 protein is CASSYEGIHNSPLHF. CDR3 DNA sequence: TGTGCCAGCAGTTACGAGGGCATTCATAATTCACCCCTCCACTTT. The V gene is TRBV6-5, the J gene TRBJ1-6; D unclear. The CDR3 has 15 residues. CDR1 and CDR2 from the germline V gene are MNHEY and SVGAGI. V lost 2 bases to trimming and J lost 5 bases, with 10 bases between them.

The CDR3 reads CASSFTGITEAFF. The CDR3 coding sequence is TGTGCCAGCAGCTTCACAGGGATCACTGAAGCTTTCTTT. This rearrangement joins TRBV11-3 to TRBJ1-1; D is possibly TRBD1 (6 bases). Trimming removed 3 bases at V and 4 bases at J, with 9 bases between. The CDR3 is 13 residues long. Germline loops: CDR1 SGHNT, CDR2 YENEEA. Full variable domain (remainder filled in from reference TRBV11-3 and TRBJ1-1): EAGVVQSPRYKIIEKKQPVAFWCNPISGHNTLYWYLQNLGQGPELLIRYENEEAVDDSQLPKDRFSAERLKGVDSTLKIQPAELGDSAVYLCASSFTGITEAFFGQGTRLTVV.

The chain uses TRBV20-1 and TRBJ2-1; the match to TRBD1 covers 7 bases. The trim removed 5 bases at V and 12 bases at J, leaving 4 bases unmatched. The germline V gene has CDR1 DFQATT and CDR2 SNEGSKA (reference sequence). This CDR3 spans 10 amino acids. The CDR3 is CSAGDSSQFF. CDR3 DNA sequence: TGCAGTGCTGGGGACAGCTCGCAGTTCTTC.

The gene calls are TRBV28 and TRBJ2-1; D is undetermined. The CDR3 covers 12 residues. With 8 bases removed from V and 3 bases from J, the gap between germline ends came to 8 bases. Germline V gene sequence: CDR1 MDHEN, CDR2 SYDVKM. The DNA of the CDR3 is TGTGCCAGCCACCGAGGCTACAATGAGCAGTTCTTC. Translating it yields CASHRGYNEQFF.

Only one count was recorded for this clone. A junction end diverges from the germline sequence, so it may reflect a read error. The chain employs TRBV7-7 and TRBJ2-1; 7 bases line up with TRBD2. CDR1 SSHAT and CDR2 FNYEAQ come from the germline V gene (reference sequence). CDR3 length: 12 amino acids. CDR3 bases: TGTGCTAGCAGCTTAGATAGCGGGGAGCAGTTCTTC. Its translation is CASSLDSGEQFF.

The CDR3 region is CASSWLVYNEQFF. CDR3 in DNA: TGCGCCAGCAGCTGGCTCGTGTACAATGAGCAGTTCTTC. This sequence joins TRBV5-1 and TRBJ2-1; no definite D call. The germline CDR1 and CDR2 sequences are SGHRS and YFSETQ. V was cut by 3 bases and J by 4 bases, with 8 bases left in between. The CDR3 has 13 amino acids.

This clone came up once. V usage is TRBV6-1 and J usage is TRBJ1-2, with 9 bases aligning to TRBD1. Trimming at V came to 7 bases and at J to 5 bases, leaving 5 bases not matched to a gene. Germline CDR1 and CDR2: MNHNS and SASEGT. The CDR3 loop spans 13 amino acids. CDR3 protein: CASTGQGTYGYTF. The CDR3 nucleotides are TGTGCCAGCACCGGACAGGGGACTTATGGCTACACCTTC.

The chain carries TRBV5-4 and TRBJ1-2; D call uncertain. V was cut by 2 bases and J by 4 bases, with 15 bases left in between. The CDR3 is 15 residues long. Germline CDR1 SGHNT, CDR2 YYREEE (reference sequence). The CDR3 DNA reads TGTGCCAGCAGCTTAGGGCTCGCAGAGGGCTATGGCTACACCTTC. This sequence encodes CASSLGLAEGYGYTF.